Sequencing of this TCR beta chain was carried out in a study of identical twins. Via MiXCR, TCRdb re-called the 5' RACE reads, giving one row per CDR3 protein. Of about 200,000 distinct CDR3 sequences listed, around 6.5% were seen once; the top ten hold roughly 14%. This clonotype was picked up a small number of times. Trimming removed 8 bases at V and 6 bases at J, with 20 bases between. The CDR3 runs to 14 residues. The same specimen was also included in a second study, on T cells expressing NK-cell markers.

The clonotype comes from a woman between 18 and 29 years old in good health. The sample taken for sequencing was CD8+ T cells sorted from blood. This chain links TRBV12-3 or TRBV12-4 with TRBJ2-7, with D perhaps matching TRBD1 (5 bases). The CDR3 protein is CASAPYRSDTEQYF. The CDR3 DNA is TGTGCCAGCGCCCCTTATAGGTCGGACACCGAGCAGTACTTC.